Included here is one T cell receptor (beta chain) sequence, with context. Sequencing used immunoSEQ multiplex PCR; TCRdb keeps in-frame clones, though not all of them. This table holds more than 300,000 clones, around nine tenths found once. This sample is drawn from a study of blood T cell repertoires in COVID-19. Study summary: COVID-19 samples from acute and convalescent phases originated in the United States, Italy and Spain.

Germline CDR1 MGHRA, CDR2 YSYEKL. This CDR3 has 13 amino acids. Trimming left V 3 bases short and J 5 bases short, with 8 bases between. The specimen was peripheral blood. This TCR was recovered from a woman younger than 30 who had recovered from COVID-19. The V and J genes are TRBV4-1 and TRBJ2-1, with D tentatively TRBD2 (6 bases). CDR3 DNA sequence: TGCGCCAGCAGCCACCGGAGGGACAATGAGCAGTTCTTC. It translates to CASSHRRDNEQFF.